Listed below are T cell receptor beta chains from one sample, sequenced in a study of blood T cell repertoires in COVID-19. Here immunoSEQ multiplex PCR was the method, and the copy in TCRdb shows in-frame clones only, minus some. This table has some 80,000 clones, 80% appearing once. The sequenced material came from peripheral blood. The receptors stem from a man between 60 and 75 years old with active or convalescent COVID-19. The CDR3 runs from the conserved cysteine through the conserved F or W. Each record gives: J gene, V gene, D gene, clone size, CDR3 DNA, CDR3 protein. The D gene is left open where the match is weak. A clone size is listed for some rows: how often the clone was seen (once, few, many), or a class if it is expanded.

TRBJ1-1 | TRBV18 | . | once | TGTGCCAGCTCCGAGGGTGAAGCGCGAACCGGGGAAGCTTTCTTT | CASSEGEARTGEAFF
TRBJ1-1 | TRBV20-1 | . | few | TGCAGTGCTAGTGGGAGCACTGAAGCTTTCTTT | CSASGSTEAFF
TRBJ2-3 | TRBV6-1 | . | . | TGTGCCAGCAGTTTCTGGGCGGGGGCGACAGATACGCAGTATTTT | CASSFWAGATDTQYF
TRBJ2-7 | TRBV6-5 | . | once | TGTGCCAGCAGTTACGAACGGGGTCCCTACGAGCAGTACTTC | CASSYERGPYEQYF
TRBJ2-5 | TRBV14 | . | few | TGTGCCAGCAGCCAAGATGTAGCGACCCAGTACTTC | CASSQDVATQYF
TRBJ2-7 | TRBV18 | . | . | TGTGCCAGCTCACCACCCTCACAGACCCCCTACGAGCAGTACTTC | CASSPPSQTPYEQYF
TRBJ1-1 | TRBV27 | . | . | TGTGCCAGCAGTCCTCAACAGGGTATGAACACTGAAGCTTTCTTT | CASSPQQGMNTEAFF
TRBJ2-5 | TRBV7-2 | . | . | TGTGCCAGCAGCTACTCGACGGGAGAGACCCAGTACTTC | CASSYSTGETQYF
TRBJ1-4 | TRBV18 | . | . | TGTGCCAGCTCACCTCGGACAGCAACTAATGAAAAACTGTTTTTT | CASSPRTATNEKLFF
TRBJ2-7 | TRBV2 | . | . | TGTGCCAGCAGTGAACGGGAGAAAGGAGGCGAGCAGTACTTC | CASSEREKGGEQYF
TRBJ2-2 | TRBV3-1/TRBV3-2 | . | . | TGTGCCGGACATCCCGGGGAGCTGTTTTTT | CAGHPGELFF
TRBJ1-2 | TRBV4-3 | TRBD1 | . | TGCGCCAGCAGCCAATCCCGGACAGGGAGTTATGGCTACACCTTC | CASSQSRTGSYGYTF
TRBJ2-1 | TRBV5-4 | TRBD2 | . | TGTGCCAGCAGCTTGGCCGGCGGGGGGGCGGAAAATGAGCAGTTCTTC | CASSLAGGGAENEQFF
TRBJ2-7 | TRBV12-3/TRBV12-4 | . | . | TGTGCCAGCAGCCGTTACTACGAGCAGTACTTC | CASSRYYEQYF
TRBJ2-3 | TRBV18 | . | . | TGTGCCAGCTCACCACGAACGGGGGTGACCACAGATACGCAGTATTTT | CASSPRTGVTTDTQYF
TRBJ1-3 | TRBV11-2 | . | few | TGTGCCAGCAGCCTCGGTTTCGGAAACACCATATATTTT | CASSLGFGNTIYF
TRBJ1-6 | TRBV18 | TRBD1 | . | TGTGCCAGCTCTCTTACCGGGACAGGGGATTCACCCCTCCACTTT | CASSLTGTGDSPLHF
TRBJ2-5 | TRBV5-4 | TRBD2 | . | TGTGCCAGCAGCTCTAGCGGGGGGGGAGAGACCCAGTACTTC | CASSSSGGGETQYF
TRBJ1-1 | TRBV7-8 | . | . | TGTGCCAGCAGCGTGGGACACCAGAACACTGAAGCTTTCTTT | CASSVGHQNTEAFF
TRBJ2-3 | TRBV4-2 | . | . | TGTGCCAGCAGCCAAGGCGGTATGTCCGGGGGGCCAGATACGCAGTATTTT | CASSQGGMSGGPDTQYF
TRBJ2-1 | TRBV6-4 | TRBD2 | . | TGTGCCCGCGCGTTGCGGGGGGGAGGTTCGGGGTACAATGAGCAGTTCTTC | CARALRGGGSGYNEQFF
TRBJ1-1 | TRBV6-5 | TRBD1 | . | TGTGCCAGCAGTAACCTCTGGACAGGGAACACTGAAGCTTTCTTT | CASSNLWTGNTEAFF
TRBJ1-3 | TRBV6-2/TRBV6-3 | . | once | TGTGCCAGCAGTAACCCGACAGTCTCTGGAAACACCATATATTTT | CASSNPTVSGNTIYF
TRBJ1-2 | TRBV7-8 | . | . | TGTGCCAGCAGCTTAGCTTCGACAGGAGCTAACTATGGCTACACCTTC | CASSLASTGANYGYTF
TRBJ1-2 | TRBV18 | . | few | TGTGCCAGCTCATCGAAACAGGGCTTCTATGGCTACACCTTC | CASSSKQGFYGYTF
TRBJ1-2 | TRBV5-1 | . | . | TGCGCCAGCAGCTTGGAAGTATCAGCCGGGGGCTATGGCTACACCTTC | CASSLEVSAGGYGYTF
TRBJ2-1 | TRBV5-1 | TRBD2 | . | TGCGCCAGCAGCTTGGCGCATCTAGCGGGGGAGAAACGTGAGCAGTTCTTC | CASSLAHLAGEKREQFF
TRBJ2-7 | TRBV10-3 | . | . | TGTGCCATCAGTGCGGGAACCCCAAGTAGCGAGCAGTACTTC | CAISAGTPSSEQYF
TRBJ2-1 | TRBV3-1/TRBV3-2 | TRBD2 | . | TGTGCCAGCAGCCACGGAGGGACTAGCGTCTACAATGAGCAGTTCTTC | CASSHGGTSVYNEQFF
TRBJ1-4 | TRBV5-1 | . | once | TGCGCCAGCAGCTTTACTCGGGGGGAGACTGAAAAACTGTTTTTT | CASSFTRGETEKLFF
TRBJ1-4 | TRBV27 | TRBD1 | . | TGTGCCAGCAGTTACCGACAGGGTCCTAATGAAAAACTGTTTTTT | CASSYRQGPNEKLFF
TRBJ1-3 | TRBV7-9 | . | . | TGTGCCAGCCGCTCGCCCAGGGGTTCTGGAAACACCATATATTTT | CASRSPRGSGNTIYF
TRBJ2-3 | TRBV18 | . | . | TGTGCCAGCTCACCTGTAGCAGATACGCAGTATTTT | CASSPVADTQYF
TRBJ2-1 | TRBV7-9 | . | few | TGTGCCAGTACCACAGGGTTTGGGGATGAGCAGTTCTTC | CASTTGFGDEQFF
TRBJ2-4 | TRBV7-2 | TRBD2 | . | TGTGCCAGCAGCTTAGTGGCTAGCGGGGGTCTAGCCAAAAACATTCAGTACTTC | CASSLVASGGLAKNIQYF
TRBJ2-2 | TRBV7-2 | . | . | TGTGCCAGCAGCTTAGCGACTAGTGTGACCGGGGAGCTGTTTTTT | CASSLATSVTGELFF